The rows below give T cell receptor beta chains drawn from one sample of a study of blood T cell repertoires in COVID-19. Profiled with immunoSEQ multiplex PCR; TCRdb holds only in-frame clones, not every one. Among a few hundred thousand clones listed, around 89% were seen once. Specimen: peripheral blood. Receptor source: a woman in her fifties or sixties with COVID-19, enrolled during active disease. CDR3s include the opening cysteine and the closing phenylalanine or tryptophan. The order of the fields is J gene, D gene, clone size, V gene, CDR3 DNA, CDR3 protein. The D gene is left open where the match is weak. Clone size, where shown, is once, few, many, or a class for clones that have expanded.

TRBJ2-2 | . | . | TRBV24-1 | TGTGCCACCAGTGGGCGGACTCAGGTGGGGACCGGGGAGCTGTTTTTT | CATSGRTQVGTGELFF
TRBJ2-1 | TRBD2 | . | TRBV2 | TGTGCCAGCAGTTTCCGGGAGGGTAATGAGCAGTTCTTC | CASSFREGNEQFF
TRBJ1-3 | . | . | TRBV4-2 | TGTGCCAGCAGCCAGGTAACAGGCTCGGGAAACACCATATATTTT | CASSQVTGSGNTIYF
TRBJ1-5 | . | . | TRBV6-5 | TGTGCCAGCAGTCGGACAGAATCCAATCAGCCCCAGCATTTT | CASSRTESNQPQHF
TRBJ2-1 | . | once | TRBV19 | TGTGCCACCCAAGGCCAGCGAGCCTACAATGAGCAGTTCTTC | CATQGQRAYNEQFF
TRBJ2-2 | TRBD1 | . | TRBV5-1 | TGCGCCAGCAGCTTGGGACAGGGGGTGATCGGGGAGCTGTTTTTT | CASSLGQGVIGELFF
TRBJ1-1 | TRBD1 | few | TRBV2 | TGTGCCAGCACGGGGACAGGGTTCACTGAAGCTTTCTTT | CASTGTGFTEAFF
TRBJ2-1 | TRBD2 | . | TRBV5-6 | TGTGCCAGCAGCTGGGGACTAGCGGGGAATGAGCAGTTCTTC | CASSWGLAGNEQFF
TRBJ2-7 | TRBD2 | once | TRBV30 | TGTGCCTGGAGTGTAGGCAGGACTAGCGGGGGGAACTACGAGCAGTACTTC | CAWSVGRTSGGNYEQYF
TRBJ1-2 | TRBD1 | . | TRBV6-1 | TGTGCCAGCAGTGAAACCCGGACAGGGGGTGGCTACACCTTC | CASSETRTGGGYTF
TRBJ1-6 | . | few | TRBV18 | TGTGCCAGCTCACCGGAGGGGAGCTCCTATAATTCACCCCTCCACTTT | CASSPEGSSYNSPLHF
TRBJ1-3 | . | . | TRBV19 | TGTGCCAGTACCATAGGATTGGGAGACACCATATATTTT | CASTIGLGDTIYF
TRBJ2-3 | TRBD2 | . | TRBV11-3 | TGTGCCAGCAGTTTAGCGGGGGGGGGAGATACGCAGTATTTT | CASSLAGGGDTQYF
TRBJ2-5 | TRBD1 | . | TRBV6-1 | TGTGCCAGCAGTGACCAGGGGGTGGGGGAGACCCAGTACTTC | CASSDQGVGETQYF
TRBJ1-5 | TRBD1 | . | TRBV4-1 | TGCGCCAGCAGCCAAGATGAAGGGGGCGGGCAGCCCCAGCATTTT | CASSQDEGGGQPQHF